These 30 T cell receptor beta chains originate from one sample sequenced in a study of blood T cell repertoires in COVID-19 (dated by TCRdb to 2018 to 2021). Library creation used the immunoSEQ multiplex PCR assay. TCRdb mirrors the immuneACCESS table, restricted to in-frame sequences. Some clones are absent from its copies; in checked studies, under half trace to an unresolved V gene, and the reason for the others is unknown. The sample table holds fewer than 200,000 clones, of which roughly 86% were seen once. Around 7.6% of the sample rests with the top ten. The sample consisted of peripheral blood. The receptors were gathered from a man between 40 and 49 years old who had recovered from COVID-19.

This clone was recorded once. The chain combines TRBV7-6 with TRBJ2-5, with TRBD1 identical over 7 bases. Germline V gene lookup returns CDR1 SGHVS and CDR2 FNYEAQ. The CDR3 has 16 amino acids. Trimming at V came to 3 bases and at J to 0 bases, leaving 7 bases not matched to a gene. As DNA, the CDR3 is TGTGCCAGCAGCTTCATGCCGGGACAGCACCAAGAGACCCAGTACTTC. This sequence encodes CASSFMPGQHQETQYF.

V usage is TRBV7-4 and J usage is TRBJ2-7; D may be TRBD2 (6 bases). CDR1 is SGHVT, CDR2 SQSDAQ, per germline. CDR3 length: 17 residues. V shed 8 bases and J shed 3 bases, with 26 bases lying between them. This CDR3 is CASAYFQGLFAVYEQYF. The CDR3 nucleotides are TGTGCCAGCGCTTATTTCCAGGGACTTTTCGCAGTCTACGAGCAGTACTTC.

J is TRBJ2-7 and V is TRBV5-4; D gene unclear. V dropped 4 bases and J dropped 2 bases, with 10 bases sitting between them. CDR3 length equals 13 residues. Germline lookup yields CDR1 SGHNT and CDR2 YYREEE (reference sequence). CDR3 in amino acids: CASSATPTYEQYF. The DNA of the CDR3 is TGTGCCAGCAGCGCAACACCAACCTACGAGCAGTACTTC.

This chain links TRBV30 with TRBJ2-3; TRBD2 aligns across 10 bases. After removal of 2 bases from V and 4 bases from J, the junction contained 3 bases not matched to a gene. The length of the CDR3 is 14 residues. Germline lookup yields CDR1 GTSNPN and CDR2 SVGIG (reference sequence). For the CDR3, the DNA is TGTGCCTGGAGTCTACTAGCGGGGTCAGATACGCAGTATTTT. Translating it yields CAWSLLAGSDTQYF. Full variable domain (outside the CDR3, taken from reference TRBV30 and TRBJ2-3): SQTIHQWPATLVQPVGSPLSLECTVEGTSNPNLYWYRQAAGRGLQLLFYSVGIGQISSEVPQNLSASRPQDRQFILSSKKLLLSDSGFYLCAWSLLAGSDTQYFGPGTRLTVL.

Details on this clone: A junction boundary mismatches the germline segment, possibly from a read error. The chain recombines TRBV7-2 with TRBJ1-1, with 7 nucleotides matching TRBD1. Per the germline V gene, CDR1 is SGHTA and CDR2 is FQGNSA. The CDR3 consists of 13 residues. The CDR3: CASSTTPLDRYRF. CDR3 DNA sequence: TGTGCCAGCAGCACCACCCCGTTGGACAGGTACCGTTTT.

In this sample, this clone turned up once. The CDR3 reads CASRNAGGSNEQFF. The DNA of the CDR3 is TGTGCCAGCCGAAACGCTGGAGGGTCGAATGAGCAGTTCTTC. This chain links TRBV6-5 with TRBJ2-1; D might be TRBD2 (6 bases). Germline V CDR1 and CDR2: MNHEY, SVGAGI. V was trimmed by 8 bases and J by 7 bases, leaving 18 bases between them. This CDR3 region has 14 residues.

The genes are TRBV6-1 and TRBJ1-5; 7 bases are a match to TRBD1. The V and J ends lost 0 bases and 5 bases, in that order; junction bases with no gene match: 7. The CDR3 consists of 16 residues. CDR1 MNHNS and CDR2 SASEGT come from the germline V gene. The DNA of the CDR3 is TGTGCCAGCAGTGAAGCCGCAGGGGGATTATATCAGCCCCAGCATTTT. Its translation is CASSEAAGGLYQPQHF.

The genes are TRBV9 and TRBJ2-5; TRBD1 matches 7 bases. Germline values: CDR1 SGDLS, CDR2 YYNGEE. The CDR3 has 13 residues. V shed 4 bases and J 5 bases; nucleotides not matched to a gene: 5. CDR3 DNA: TGTGCCAGCAGCCCGGGACAGAGGGAGACCCAGTACTTC. This codes for CASSPGQRETQYF. The full variable domain, in which reference TRBV9 and TRBJ2-5 provide the parts outside the CDR3, is DSGVTQTPKHLITATGQRVTLRCSPRSGDLSVYWYQQSLDQGLQFLIQYYNGEERAKGNILERFSAQQFPDLHSELNLSSLELGDSALYFCASSPGQRETQYFGPGTRLLVL.

V is TRBV15 and J is TRBJ2-7; D unclear. The length of the CDR3 is 13 residues. Germline CDR1 and CDR2: LNHNV and YYDKDF (reference sequence). Deletions cut 0 bases from V and 4 bases from J, with 7 bases between. The DNA of the CDR3 is TGTGCCACCAGCAGAGAGGCGGAGTACGAGCAGTACTTC. Protein product: CATSREAEYEQYF.

This chain joins TRBV19 and TRBJ1-1; TRBD1 matches at 10 bases. CDR3 size: 13 residues. The J segment lost 11 bases and the V segment lost 5 bases, leaving 8 bases of the junction unmatched. Germline CDR1 and CDR2: LNHDA and SQIVND (reference sequence). The CDR3 nucleotides are TGTGCCAGTAGTGTCGGGACAGGGGAGGATGCTTTCTTT. Encoded protein: CASSVGTGEDAFF.

The CDR3 region is CASSPRTGGDYGYTF. The CDR3 DNA reads TGTGCCAGCAGCCCCCGGACAGGGGGCGACTATGGCTACACCTTC. The gene calls are TRBV9 and TRBJ1-2; 11 nucleotides agree with TRBD1. Germline V CDR1 and CDR2: SGDLS, YYNGEE. Trimming took 4 bases from V and 3 from J; bases not matched to a gene: 5. CDR3 length equals 15 residues.

The V gene is TRBV9, the J gene TRBJ2-3; perhaps TRBD1 as D (5 bases). The V end lost 0 bases, the J end lost 6 bases, and 8 bases lay between the germline ends. The CDR3 totals 13 residues. Germline loops: CDR1 SGDLS, CDR2 YYNGEE. CDR3 protein: CASSVARGDTQYF. DNA for the CDR3: TGTGCCAGCAGCGTAGCTAGGGGTGATACGCAGTATTTT.

At least ten counts were recorded for this clone. The V call is TRBV5-5, the J call TRBJ2-7; TRBD2 aligns across 10 bases. The germline V gene encodes CDR1 SGHKS and CDR2 YYEKEE (reference sequence). The CDR3 totals 20 residues. With 0 bases clipped from V and 0 bases from J, the junction kept 15 bases outside the gene matches. The CDR3 DNA is TGTGCCAGCAGCTTGGGACCCGCGGAGGGGGCTAGCGGGAGCTCCTACGAGCAGTACTTC. Protein sequence: CASSLGPAEGASGSSYEQYF. Filled out from reference TRBV5-5 and TRBJ2-7, the complete variable domain reads DAGVTQSPTHLIKTRGQQVTLRCSPISGHKSVSWYQQVLGQGPQFIFQYYEKEERGRGNFPDRFSARQFPNYSSELNVNALLLGDSALYLCASSLGPAEGASGSSYEQYFGPGTRLTVT.

This clone was observed once. The CDR3 DNA sequence: TGTGCCAGCAGTCCTCCAGCGGGGAGGGGCAATCAGCCCCAGCATTTT. This sequence encodes CASSPPAGRGNQPQHF. This sequence joins TRBV28 and TRBJ1-5; no clear D gene. CDR3 length equals 16 residues. CDR1 and CDR2 from the germline V gene are MDHEN and SYDVKM. V dropped 5 bases and J dropped 2 bases, with 16 bases sitting between them.

V usage is TRBV30 and J usage is TRBJ1-2; no definite D call. The germline CDR1 and CDR2 sequences are GTSNPN and SVGIG (reference sequence). The V gene lost 2 bases and the J gene lost 8 bases, with 12 bases spanning the gap. The CDR3 contains 12 residues. The CDR3 reads CAWSQNRGGYTF. CDR3 nucleotide sequence: TGTGCCTGGAGTCAAAATCGAGGGGGCTACACCTTC. The full variable domain, rest sourced from reference TRBV30 and TRBJ1-2, is SQTIHQWPATLVQPVGSPLSLECTVEGTSNPNLYWYRQAAGRGLQLLFYSVGIGQISSEVPQNLSASRPQDRQFILSSKKLLLSDSGFYLCAWSQNRGGYTFGSGTRLTVV.

The V and J genes are TRBV11-3 and TRBJ1-1; no clear D. Germline CDR1 SGHNT, CDR2 YENEEA. The CDR3 consists of 16 residues. Trimming shortened V by 0 bases and J by 11 bases, and 22 bases separated the two germline ends. The CDR3 DNA follows: TGTGCCAGCAGCTTAGATTCGTTCCCCGGCAATGAGCGGGCTTTCTTT. Protein product: CASSLDSFPGNERAFF.

The rearrangement links TRBV27 to TRBJ1-2; 7 bases are shared with TRBD1. J lost 5 bases, V lost 3 bases, and 9 bases had no gene match. The CDR3 contains 15 residues. CDR1 MNHEY and CDR2 SMNVEV come from the germline V gene (reference sequence). Here the CDR3 reads CASSFPGQPLYGYTF. The CDR3 DNA reads TGTGCCAGCAGTTTCCCGGGACAGCCTTTATATGGCTACACCTTC.

This clone appeared a few times. This sequence joins TRBV28 and TRBJ1-2; 8 bases are a match to TRBD1. CDR1 is MDHEN, CDR2 SYDVKM, per germline. This CDR3 has 12 amino acids. The V segment lost 10 bases and the J segment 4 bases; nucleotides outside the gene matches: 5. The CDR3 reads CATWTGSYGYTF. CDR3 in DNA: TGTGCCACGTGGACAGGGTCCTATGGCTACACCTTC.

The V and J genes are TRBV19 and TRBJ2-2; 7 bases match TRBD1. Germline CDR1 and CDR2: LNHDA and SQIVND (reference sequence). The CDR3 is made up of 14 amino acids. V lost 2 bases to trimming and J lost 5 bases; unmatched junction nucleotides: 2. This chain's CDR3 is CASSITGVTGELFF. The CDR3 DNA follows: TGTGCCAGTAGTATAACAGGGGTGACCGGGGAGCTGTTTTTT.

The genes are TRBV28 and TRBJ2-7; D remains ambiguous. The length of the CDR3 is 13 residues. Per germline, CDR1 MDHEN and CDR2 SYDVKM. The ends were cut back, 8 bases at V and 3 bases at J, with 14 bases in the middle. Written as DNA, the CDR3 is TGTGCCAGCCATTCGGGTTTTAACTACGAGCAGTACTTC. Translating gives CASHSGFNYEQYF.

The gene calls are TRBV5-4 and TRBJ1-1, with 7 bases that match TRBD1. CDR1 SGHNT and CDR2 YYREEE come from the germline V gene (reference sequence). Losses at the gene ends were 7 bases for V and 1 base for J; bases not matched to a gene: 10. The CDR3 length is 15 residues. DNA of the CDR3: TGTGCCAGCCAAAGAGGGGGCCCGGGGAACACTGAAGCTTTCTTT. Translated, it gives CASQRGGPGNTEAFF.

The chain carries TRBV3-1 (or the pseudogene TRBV3-2) and TRBJ1-2; unclear D gene. The CDR3 is 13 amino acids. V was clipped by 4 bases and J by 7 bases, with 13 bases between them. CDR1 and CDR2 (germline): LGHDT, YNNKEL (reference sequence). In DNA, the CDR3 is TGTGCCAGCAGCCCCACGCTGTCCGGTGGCTACACCTTC. Translated, it gives CASSPTLSGGYTF.

The sample holds many counts of this clone. The V gene is TRBV4-2, the J gene TRBJ1-5, with TRBD1 as a possible D gene (5 bases). Germline V gene lookup returns CDR1 LGHNA and CDR2 YNFKEQ. This CDR3 contains 15 residues. The V and J ends lost 4 bases and 2 bases respectively, with 12 bases between them. The CDR3 is CASSRGEAGNQPQHF. DNA of the CDR3: TGTGCCAGCAGCCGGGGGGAAGCTGGCAATCAGCCCCAGCATTTT.

V usage is TRBV24-1 and J usage is TRBJ2-1; D is undetermined. The CDR3 runs 12 residues. V lost 5 bases and J lost 7, with 8 bases in between. Germline CDR1 KGHDR, CDR2 SFDVKD. CDR3 in DNA: TGTGCCACCAGTGGCACTTCTAATGAGCAGTTCTTC. It specifies CATSGTSNEQFF.

This chain links TRBV10-3 with TRBJ2-1; possibly TRBD1 for D (5 bases). V shed 8 bases and J shed 0 bases, with 14 bases lying between them. The CDR3 sequence is 15 residues long. Per the germline V gene, CDR1 is ENHRY and CDR2 is SYGVKD. This CDR3 reads CAISAAQASYNEQFF. CDR3 in DNA: TGTGCCATCTCTGCGGCACAGGCCTCCTACAATGAGCAGTTCTTC.

The J gene is TRBJ2-1, the V gene TRBV11-1, with D maybe TRBD2 (7 bases). Looked up from germline, CDR1 is SGHAT and CDR2 is FQDESV (reference sequence). V lost 3 bases, J lost 8 bases, and 20 bases lay in between. The CDR3 runs 16 residues. The CDR3 reads CASSFSRGRPLDEQFF. CDR3 nucleotides: TGTGCCAGCAGCTTTTCGCGGGGGCGGCCTCTGGATGAGCAGTTCTTC.

The gene calls are TRBV18 and TRBJ1-3; D is ambiguous. The CDR3 is 15 amino acids. Germline CDR1 is KGHSH and CDR2 is LQKENI. With 6 bases removed from V and 0 bases from J, the gap between germline ends came to 12 bases. The CDR3 bases are TGTGCCAGCTCGCACTCCCAGGCCTCTGGAAACACCATATATTTT. Translating it yields CASSHSQASGNTIYF. The whole variable domain, remainder taken from reference TRBV18 and TRBJ1-3, is NAGVMQNPRHLVRRRGQEARLRCSPMKGHSHVYWYRQLPEEGLKFMVYLQKENIIDESGMPKERFSAEFPKEGPSILRIQQVVRGDSAAYFCASSHSQASGNTIYFGEGSWLTVV.

The rearrangement links TRBV5-4 to TRBJ2-6, with 10 bases lining up with TRBD1. The ends lost 3 bases at V and 0 bases at J; junction bases unmatched: 9. Germline CDR1 SGHNT, CDR2 YYREEE (reference sequence). The CDR3 consists of 19 residues. The CDR3 DNA is TGTGCCAGCAGCTCCCCGGAGGGACAGGGGAGCTCTGGGGCCAACGTCCTGACTTTC. Its translation is CASSSPEGQGSSGANVLTF.

This rearrangement joins TRBV19 to TRBJ1-2; 7 nucleotides match TRBD1. The CDR3 runs 15 residues. The germline V gene has CDR1 LNHDA and CDR2 SQIVND (reference sequence). V lost 1 base to trimming and J lost 4 bases; unmatched junction nucleotides: 6. CDR3 protein: CASSIGTGALYGYTF. For the CDR3, the DNA is TGTGCCAGTAGTATAGGTACAGGGGCCCTCTATGGCTACACCTTC.

The rearrangement uses TRBV30 and TRBJ2-2; 12 bases agree with TRBD2. The CDR3 is made up of 16 amino acids. Germline trimming cut 3 bases from V and 0 bases from J; bases unmatched to any gene: 2. The germline CDR1 and CDR2 sequences are GTSNPN and SVGIG (reference sequence). The CDR3 bases are TGTGCCTGGAGGACTAGCGGGAGATCGAACACCGGGGAGCTGTTTTTT. This sequence encodes CAWRTSGRSNTGELFF.